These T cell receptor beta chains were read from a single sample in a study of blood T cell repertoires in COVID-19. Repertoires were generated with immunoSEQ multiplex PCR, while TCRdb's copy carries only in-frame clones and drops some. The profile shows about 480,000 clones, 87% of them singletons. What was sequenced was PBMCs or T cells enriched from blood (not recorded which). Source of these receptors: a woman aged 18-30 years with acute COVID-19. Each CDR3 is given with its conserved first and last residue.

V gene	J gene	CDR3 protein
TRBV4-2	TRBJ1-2	CASSPTTGDYGYTF
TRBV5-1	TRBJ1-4	CASSLYGQGSTNEKLFF
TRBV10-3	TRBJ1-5	CAISAGTGGQPQHF
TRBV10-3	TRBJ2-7	CASSGTSGRAPYEQYF
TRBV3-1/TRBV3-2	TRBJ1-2	CASSQSPGTGGGYTF
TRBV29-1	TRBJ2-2	CSVSSAGTFLGVGELFF
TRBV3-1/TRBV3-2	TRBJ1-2	CASSQNRGHGYTF
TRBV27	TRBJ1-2	CASSRTGAVYGYTF
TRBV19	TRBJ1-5	CASKGQGYNQPQHF
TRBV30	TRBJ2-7	CAWMGRGYEQYF